Presented here are 15 T cell receptor beta chains from one specimen sequenced in a study of regulatory T cells in long-lasting Graves disease. Sequencing libraries for TCR beta were prepared with iRepertoire HTBI primers and Arm-PCR of CDR3 regions. TCRdb reprocessed the multiplex PCR reads via MiXCR and lists one record per CDR3 protein. The sample consists of 600,000 to 850,000 distinct CDR3 sequences, 25% to 35% of them appearing once. Specified time point: persistent/refractory GD, antithyroid drugs over 5 years with positive TRAb. RNA from PBMCs was the source of the TCR library. The specimen comprised peripheral blood mononuclear cells (PBMCs), sampled when the disease was refractory, from a patient treated with antithyroid drugs. These receptors all stem from a female donor with Graves disease.

The chain recombines TRBV5-1 with TRBJ2-2; 7 nucleotides agree with TRBD1. The CDR3 covers 15 residues. V trimming: 1 base; J trimming: 4 bases; junction bases outside the gene matches: 4. Germline CDR1 and CDR2: SGHRS and YFSETQ. The CDR3 nucleotides read TGCGCCAGCAGCTTGACAGGGGTAACCACCGGGGAGCTGTTTTTT. Amino acids: CASSLTGVTTGELFF.

This clonotype was detected a few times. This sequence joins TRBV6-2 or TRBV6-3 and TRBJ1-5; TRBD1 might be the D (6 bases). V lost 5 bases and J 5 bases, leaving 10 bases between the germline ends. Per germline, CDR1 MNHEY and CDR2 SVGEGT. The length of the CDR3 is 13 residues. The CDR3 nucleotides read TGTGCCAGCAGTCGGGACAAGGATCAGCCCCAGCATTTT. This translates into CASSRDKDQPQHF.

The chain employs TRBV6-1 and TRBJ1-1; no firm D call. The CDR3 is 14 residues long. From germline, CDR1 is MNHNS and CDR2 SASEGT. V was pared by 7 bases and J by 0 bases, with 12 bases between. The CDR3: CASTFKPMNTEAFF. The CDR3 region has the DNA TGTGCCAGCACCTTTAAGCCTATGAACACTGAAGCTTTCTTT.

The V gene is TRBV20-1, the J gene TRBJ2-7, with 7 bases that match TRBD1. Germline V gene sequence: CDR1 DFQATT, CDR2 SNEGSKA (reference sequence). The CDR3 totals 14 residues. V trimming: 6 bases; J trimming: 3 bases; junction bases outside the gene matches: 11. CDR3 amino acids: CSARNPGQIYEQYF. The CDR3 region has the DNA TGCAGTGCCCGGAACCCGGGACAGATCTACGAGCAGTACTTC.

This clonotype was counted ten times or more. This chain links TRBV2 with TRBJ1-1; no clear D. Trimming left V 7 bases short and J 0 bases short, with 12 bases between. The CDR3 is 14 amino acids. Germline V lookup: CDR1 SNHLY, CDR2 FYNNEI. The CDR3 spells CASKLDKLNTEAFF. The CDR3 region has the DNA TGTGCCAGCAAATTAGACAAGTTGAACACTGAAGCTTTCTTT. Combining the CDR3 with reference TRBV2 and TRBJ1-1 gives the whole variable domain EPEVTQTPSHQVTQMGQEVILRCVPISNHLYFYWYRQILGQKVEFLVSFYNNEISEKSEIFDDQFSVERPDGSNFTLKIRSTKLEDSAMYFCASKLDKLNTEAFFGQGTRLTVV.

This sequence joins TRBV5-1 and TRBJ1-5; a weak D match, TRBD1 (5 bases). Trimming took off 7 bases at V and 3 bases at J, with 14 bases between the two ends. Germline CDR1 reads SGHRS; CDR2 reads YFSETQ. This CDR3 has 14 residues. The CDR3 DNA reads as TGCGCCAGCTCTCCAGGGTCGAACAATCAGCCCCAGCATTTT. Its protein product is CASSPGSNNQPQHF.

This clonotype was seen ten or more times. J is TRBJ2-5 and V is TRBV29-1; no reliable D call. CDR1 SQVTM and CDR2 ANQGSEA come from the germline V gene. The V end lost 2 bases, the J end lost 4 bases, and 5 bases lay between the germline ends. This CDR3 comprises 11 residues. CDR3 protein: CSVELGETQYF. CDR3 coding DNA: TGCAGCGTTGAATTGGGAGAGACCCAGTACTTC.

This chain links TRBV7-9 with TRBJ1-5; 8 bases are shared with TRBD1. Germline trimming cut 5 bases from V and 5 bases from J; bases unmatched to any gene: 8. This CDR3 contains 15 residues. The V gene's germline CDR1 is SEHNR and CDR2 FQNEAQ (reference sequence). The CDR3 DNA sequence: TGTGCCAGCAGCCTAGGACAGGGAGGTTATCAGCCCCAGCATTTT. Its protein product is CASSLGQGGYQPQHF.

The rearrangement links TRBV12-3 or TRBV12-4 to TRBJ2-7; TRBD2 aligns across 9 bases. This CDR3 spans 13 amino acids. J lost 5 bases, V lost 5 bases, and 4 bases had no gene match. CDR3: CASSPAGGNEQYF. In nucleotides, the CDR3 is TGTGCCAGCAGTCCAGCGGGAGGTAACGAGCAGTACTTC.

The chain links TRBV30 to TRBJ1-6; tentative D call: TRBD1 (5 bases). CDR1 is GTSNPN and CDR2 is SVGIG in the germline V gene (reference sequence). The CDR3 runs 15 residues. Trimming stripped 1 base from V and 6 bases from J, with 13 bases between. CDR3 protein: CAWSGGTQTNSPLHF. DNA of the CDR3: TGTGCCTGGAGTGGGGGGACGCAAACTAATTCACCCCTCCACTTT.

The rearrangement links TRBV6-2 or TRBV6-3 to TRBJ2-2; no definite D call. CDR1 MNHEY and CDR2 SVGEGT come from the germline V gene. The V gene lost 1 base and the J gene lost 5 bases, with 2 bases spanning the gap. The CDR3 has 12 residues. This CDR3 is CASSYFTGELFF. The CDR3, as DNA: TGTGCCAGCAGTTACTTTACCGGGGAGCTGTTTTTT.

V usage is TRBV11-2 and J usage is TRBJ1-2; 8 bases fit TRBD1. Germline lookup yields CDR1 SGHAT and CDR2 FQNNGV. This CDR3 is built from 14 residues. The J segment lost 8 bases and the V segment lost 4 bases, leaving 9 bases of the junction unmatched. The CDR3 spells CASSSDRAPDGYTF. The CDR3, as DNA: TGTGCCAGCAGCTCGGACAGGGCCCCTGACGGCTACACCTTC.

This chain joins TRBV29-1 and TRBJ2-4; tentative D call: TRBD1 (5 bases). The CDR3 extends over 12 amino acids. Germline CDR1 and CDR2: SQVTM and ANQGSEA. V was pared by 6 bases and J by 2 bases, with 8 bases between. The CDR3 sequence: CSVRQSKNIQYF. Written as DNA, the CDR3 is TGCAGCGTCCGACAGTCCAAAAACATTCAGTACTTC.

In its sample, this clonotype was seen many times. CDR3 amino acids: CASSLLAGELFF. CDR3 nucleotide sequence: TGTGCCAGCAGTTTATTGGCAGGGGAGCTGTTTTTT. The chain carries TRBV12-3 or TRBV12-4 and TRBJ2-2; D is uncertain. Trimming removed 2 bases at V and 8 bases at J, with 6 bases between. The CDR3 totals 12 residues.

The V gene is TRBV5-1, the J gene TRBJ1-2; D ambiguous. CDR3 length: 13 amino acids. CDR1 SGHRS and CDR2 YFSETQ come from the germline V gene. The V end was cut by 3 bases, the J end by 4 bases, with 10 bases between. CDR3 DNA sequence: TGCGCCAGCAGCTCAGACCGAGTCTATGGCTACACCTTC. Protein product: CASSSDRVYGYTF.